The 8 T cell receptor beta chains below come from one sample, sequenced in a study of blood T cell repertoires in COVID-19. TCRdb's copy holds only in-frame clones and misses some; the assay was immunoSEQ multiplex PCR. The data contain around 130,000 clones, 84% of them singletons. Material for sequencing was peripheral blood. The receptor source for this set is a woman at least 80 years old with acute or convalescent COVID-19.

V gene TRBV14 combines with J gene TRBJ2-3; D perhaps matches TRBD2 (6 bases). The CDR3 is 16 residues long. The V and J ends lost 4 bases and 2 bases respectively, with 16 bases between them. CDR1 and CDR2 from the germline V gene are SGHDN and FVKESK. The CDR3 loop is CASSLNAGLLTDTQYF. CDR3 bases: TGTGCCAGCAGCCTCAATGCGGGACTTCTCACAGATACGCAGTATTTT.

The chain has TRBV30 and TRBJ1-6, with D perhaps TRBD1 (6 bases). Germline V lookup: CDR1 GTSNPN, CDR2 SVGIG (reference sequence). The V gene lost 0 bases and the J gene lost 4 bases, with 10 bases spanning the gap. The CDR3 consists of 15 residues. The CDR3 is CAWSVPGVYNSPLHF. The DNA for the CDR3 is TGTGCCTGGAGTGTACCAGGGGTTTATAATTCACCCCTCCACTTT.

The CDR3 is CASSPGTGVRNGYTF. The DNA for the CDR3 is TGTGCCAGTAGTCCCGGGACAGGGGTTAGGAATGGCTACACCTTC. The rearrangement links TRBV19 to TRBJ1-2; 10 positions match TRBD1. Germline V gives CDR1 LNHDA, CDR2 SQIVND (reference sequence). CDR3 length equals 15 residues. V shed 5 bases and J 6 bases; nucleotides not matched to a gene: 9. Full variable domain (missing parts from reference TRBV19 and TRBJ1-2): DGGITQSPKYLFRKEGQNVTLSCEQNLNHDAMYWYRQDPGQGLRLIYYSQIVNDFQKGDIAEGYSVSREKKESFPLTVTSAQKNPTAFYLCASSPGTGVRNGYTFGSGTRLTVV.

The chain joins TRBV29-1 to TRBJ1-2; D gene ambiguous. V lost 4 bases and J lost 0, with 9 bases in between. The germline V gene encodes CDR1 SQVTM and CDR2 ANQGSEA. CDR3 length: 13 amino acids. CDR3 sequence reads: CSVAPEANYGYTF. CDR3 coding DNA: TGCAGCGTTGCCCCCGAGGCTAACTATGGCTACACCTTC.

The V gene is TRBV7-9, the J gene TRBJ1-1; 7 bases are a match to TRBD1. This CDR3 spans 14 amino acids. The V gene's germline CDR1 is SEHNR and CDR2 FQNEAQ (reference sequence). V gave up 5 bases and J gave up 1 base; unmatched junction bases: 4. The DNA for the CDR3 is TGTGCCAGCAGCACCAGACAGGGGAACACTGAAGCTTTCTTT. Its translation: CASSTRQGNTEAFF.

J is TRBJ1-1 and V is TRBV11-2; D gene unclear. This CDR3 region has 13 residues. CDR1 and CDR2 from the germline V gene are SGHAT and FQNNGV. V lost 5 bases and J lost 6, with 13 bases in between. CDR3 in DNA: TGTGCCAGCAGCCCACTACTCGTACCTGAAGCTTTCTTT. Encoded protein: CASSPLLVPEAFF.

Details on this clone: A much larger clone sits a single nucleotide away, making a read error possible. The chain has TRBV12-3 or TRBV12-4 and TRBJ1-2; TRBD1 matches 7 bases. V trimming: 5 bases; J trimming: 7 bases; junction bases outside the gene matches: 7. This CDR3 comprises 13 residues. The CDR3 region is CASSPRQGGGYTF. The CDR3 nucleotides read TGTGCCAGCAGTCCCCGACAGGGTGGTGGCTACACCTTC.

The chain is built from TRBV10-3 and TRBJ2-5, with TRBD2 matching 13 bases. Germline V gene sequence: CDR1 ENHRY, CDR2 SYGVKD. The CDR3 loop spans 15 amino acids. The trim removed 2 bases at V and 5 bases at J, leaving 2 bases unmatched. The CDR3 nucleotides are TGTGCCATCAGTGAGCCGGGACTAGCGGGGGAGACCCAGTACTTC. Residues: CAISEPGLAGETQYF.